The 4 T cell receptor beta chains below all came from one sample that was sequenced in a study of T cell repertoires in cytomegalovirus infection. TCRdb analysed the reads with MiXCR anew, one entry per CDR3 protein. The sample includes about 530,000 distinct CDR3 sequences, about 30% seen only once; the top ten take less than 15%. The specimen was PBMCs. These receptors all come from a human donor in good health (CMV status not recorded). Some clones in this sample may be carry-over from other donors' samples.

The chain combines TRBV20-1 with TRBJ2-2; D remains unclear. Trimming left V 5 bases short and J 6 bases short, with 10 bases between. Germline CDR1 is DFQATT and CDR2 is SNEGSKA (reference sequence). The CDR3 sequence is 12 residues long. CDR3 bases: TGCAGTGCTTCGAAGGGCGCCGGGGAGCTGTTTTTT. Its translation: CSASKGAGELFF.

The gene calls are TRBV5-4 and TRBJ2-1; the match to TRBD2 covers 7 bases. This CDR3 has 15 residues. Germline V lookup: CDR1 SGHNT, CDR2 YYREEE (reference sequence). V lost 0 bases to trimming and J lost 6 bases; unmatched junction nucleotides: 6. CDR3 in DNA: TGTGCCAGCAGCTTGGAAGGACTAGGGCTCAATGAGCAGTTCTTC. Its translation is CASSLEGLGLNEQFF.

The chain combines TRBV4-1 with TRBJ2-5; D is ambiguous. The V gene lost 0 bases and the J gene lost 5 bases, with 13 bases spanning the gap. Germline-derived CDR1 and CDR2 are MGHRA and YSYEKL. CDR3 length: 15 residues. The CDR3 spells CASSQEYSPKETQYF. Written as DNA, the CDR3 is TGCGCCAGCAGCCAAGAGTACTCCCCGAAGGAGACCCAGTACTTC.

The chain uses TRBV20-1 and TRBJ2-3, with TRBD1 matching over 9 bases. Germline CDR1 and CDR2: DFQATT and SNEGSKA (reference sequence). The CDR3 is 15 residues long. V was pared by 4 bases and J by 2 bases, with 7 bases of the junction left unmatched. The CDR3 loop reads CSATPRDRATDTQYF. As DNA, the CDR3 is TGCAGTGCTACCCCGCGGGACAGGGCCACAGATACGCAGTATTTT.